The 28 T cell receptor beta chains below come from one sample, sequenced in a study of shared clonotypes between healthy human individuals. The naive CD8 population came from CD45RO-negative cells selected for CCR7, without terminally differentiated effector memory CD45RA+ cells. Libraries were prepared by immunoSEQ multiplex PCR; TCRdb keeps only in-frame clonotypes and omits some of them. Among about 2 million clones, 85% to 95% were seen once, and the ten largest hold under 1.5%. Source material: naive CD8+ T cells sorted from blood. The receptors stem from a man aged 18 to 30 in good health.

The chain recombines TRBV14 with TRBJ2-2; 7 bases agree with TRBD1. Germline CDR1 SGHDN, CDR2 FVKESK. Trimming took 1 base from V and 6 from J; bases not matched to a gene: 11. CDR3 length: 17 amino acids. The CDR3 DNA sequence: TGTGCCAGCAGCCAAGTGCCCGAGACAGGGATGGCCGGGGAGCTGTTTTTT. Translation gives CASSQVPETGMAGELFF.

The CDR3 nucleotides read TGTGCCAGCAGCTTAGCATCCCTATCCCCCGGGGAGCTGTTTTTT. This translates into CASSLASLSPGELFF. The chain joins TRBV7-9 to TRBJ2-2; no clear D. CDR1 is SEHNR and CDR2 is FQNEAQ in the germline V gene (reference sequence). The CDR3 has 15 amino acids. The V gene lost 0 bases and the J gene lost 6 bases, with 11 bases spanning the gap. Full variable domain (missing parts from reference TRBV7-9 and TRBJ2-2): DTGVSQNPRHKITKRGQNVTFRCDPISEHNRLYWYRQTLGQGPEFLTYFQNEAQLEKSRLLSDRFSAERPKGSFSTLEIQRTEQGDSAMYLCASSLASLSPGELFFGEGSRLTVL.

This chain links TRBV9 with TRBJ2-3; 11 bases match TRBD2. The CDR3 totals 16 residues. V lost 3 bases, J lost 4 bases, and 7 bases stayed unmatched. Germline CDR1 and CDR2: SGDLS and YYNGEE. The CDR3 bases are TGTGCCAGCAGCGACAGACTAGCGGGATCACCAGATACGCAGTATTTT. Its protein is CASSDRLAGSPDTQYF.

This sequence joins TRBV2 and TRBJ2-5, with 12 bases that match TRBD2. The germline V gene encodes CDR1 SNHLY and CDR2 FYNNEI. The CDR3 covers 18 residues. After removal of 3 bases from V and 5 bases from J, the junction contained 13 bases not matched to a gene. CDR3 residues: CASSDYLAGGPMRETQYF. The CDR3 nucleotides are TGTGCCAGCAGTGATTATCTAGCGGGGGGGCCGATGAGGGAGACCCAGTACTTC. The full variable domain, its missing parts supplied by reference TRBV2 and TRBJ2-5, is EPEVTQTPSHQVTQMGQEVILRCVPISNHLYFYWYRQILGQKVEFLVSFYNNEISEKSEIFDDQFSVERPDGSNFTLKIRSTKLEDSAMYFCASSDYLAGGPMRETQYFGPGTRLLVL.

This clone was detected once. The J gene is TRBJ2-7, the V gene TRBV15; 7 bases line up with TRBD2. Germline CDR1 reads LNHNV; CDR2 reads YYDKDF (reference sequence). J was trimmed by 0 bases and V by 4 bases; bases with no gene match: 12. This CDR3 spans 17 amino acids. The CDR3 is CATSTIGSGTSSYEQYF. DNA for the CDR3: TGTGCCACCAGCACCATAGGGAGCGGGACGAGCTCCTACGAGCAGTACTTC.

The chain is built from TRBV9 and TRBJ2-7; 11 positions match TRBD1. The germline V gene has CDR1 SGDLS and CDR2 YYNGEE. The V segment lost 3 bases and the J segment 5 bases; nucleotides outside the gene matches: 7. CDR3 length equals 15 residues. The CDR3 loop reads CASSAMGQGVDEQYF. The CDR3 DNA sequence: TGTGCCAGCAGCGCGATGGGACAGGGGGTCGACGAGCAGTACTTC.

This rearrangement joins TRBV2 to TRBJ2-6; 9 bases match TRBD1. The V gene end was trimmed by 6 bases and the J gene end by 0 bases; junction bases not matched to a gene: 21. The germline CDR1 and CDR2 sequences are SNHLY and FYNNEI. The CDR3 contains 22 residues. CDR3 bases: TGTGCCAGCAGCGAGGGGGGCCCGGGACAGGGAGTCTTGCTCTCTGGGGCCAACGTCCTGACTTTC. Translation gives CASSEGGPGQGVLLSGANVLTF.

The chain uses TRBV10-3 and TRBJ2-1; possible D gene TRBD2, 6 bases. Germline assignment: CDR1 ENHRY and CDR2 SYGVKD. V was shortened by 0 bases and J by 2 bases, with 11 bases between the two germline ends. The CDR3 contains 16 residues. Here the CDR3 DNA reads TGTGCCATCAGTGAGTCCGTTAGCGGAGCCTACAATGAGCAGTTCTTC. The encoded protein is CAISESVSGAYNEQFF.

V is TRBV2 and J is TRBJ1-2, with 9 bases identical to TRBD1. Germline loops: CDR1 SNHLY, CDR2 FYNNEI. The V gene end was trimmed by 1 base and the J gene end by 6 bases; junction bases not matched to a gene: 3. The CDR3 length is 14 residues. CDR3 nucleotide sequence: TGTGCCAGCAGTGAAGGACAGGGGGATGATGGCTACACCTTC. It specifies CASSEGQGDDGYTF.

V is TRBV1 and J is TRBJ2-2; the table calls TRBD2, which could not be checked here. TRBV1 is tagged as a pseudogene. The CDR3 consists of 18 residues. Written as DNA, the CDR3 is TGCACCAGCAGCCAAGATAAGAAGACTAGCGGGATCGGTGGGGAGCTGTTTTTT. This gives the protein CTSSQDKKTSGIGGELFF.

The chain links TRBV11-2 to TRBJ1-2; perhaps TRBD1 as D (6 bases). This CDR3 comprises 15 residues. Germline loops: CDR1 SGHAT, CDR2 FQNNGV. The V and J ends lost 6 bases and 0 bases respectively, with 14 bases between them. CDR3 nucleotide sequence: TGTGCCAGCAGTTATGGGAAGGGGGCTAACTATGGCTACACCTTC. This codes for CASSYGKGANYGYTF.

This chain connects TRBV25-1 to TRBJ1-2, with TRBD1 identical over 9 bases. The V and J ends lost 6 bases and 5 bases, in that order; junction bases with no gene match: 4. Germline CDR1 MGHDK, CDR2 SYGVNS. This CDR3 comprises 13 residues. As DNA, the CDR3 is TGTGCCAGCAGCCCCGGGACAGGGTATGGCTACACCTTC. Translating it yields CASSPGTGYGYTF.

This chain links TRBV19 with TRBJ2-5; D might be TRBD2 (6 bases). The germline CDR1 and CDR2 sequences are LNHDA and SQIVND (reference sequence). CDR3 size: 14 residues. With 5 bases removed from V and 2 bases from J, the gap between germline ends came to 12 bases. CDR3 sequence reads: CASSPQTSQETQYF. CDR3 nucleotide sequence: TGTGCCAGTAGTCCTCAGACTAGTCAAGAGACCCAGTACTTC. The complete variable domain, with remaining parts taken from reference TRBV19 and TRBJ2-5, reads DGGITQSPKYLFRKEGQNVTLSCEQNLNHDAMYWYRQDPGQGLRLIYYSQIVNDFQKGDIAEGYSVSREKKESFPLTVTSAQKNPTAFYLCASSPQTSQETQYFGPGTRLLVL.

The gene calls are TRBV7-9 and TRBJ1-2, with a possible D match to TRBD1 (5 bases). The V gene's germline CDR1 is SEHNR and CDR2 FQNEAQ (reference sequence). This CDR3 region has 15 residues. Trimming stripped 5 bases from V and 2 bases from J, with 15 bases between. CDR3 region: CASSLGAEENYGYTF. CDR3 bases: TGTGCCAGCAGCCTCGGGGCAGAAGAAAACTATGGCTACACCTTC.

V usage is TRBV30 and J usage is TRBJ1-4; perhaps TRBD1 as D (6 bases). The germline gives CDR1 GTSNPN, CDR2 SVGIG (reference sequence). Trimming removed 0 bases from V and 8 bases from J, with 19 bases in between. CDR3 length equals 16 residues. Written as DNA, the CDR3 is TGTGCCTGGAGTGTACGGGAATTCAGGGGTGGCGAAAAACTGTTTTTT. This translates into CAWSVREFRGGEKLFF.

The chain is built from TRBV6-5 and TRBJ1-2, with D possibly matching TRBD1 (5 bases). The ends were cut back, 6 bases at V and 3 bases at J, with 17 bases in the middle. The CDR3 is 15 residues long. Looked up from germline, CDR1 is MNHEY and CDR2 is SVGAGI. Here the CDR3 reads CASSKEKWGYYGYTF. The CDR3 DNA follows: TGTGCCAGCAGCAAGGAGAAGTGGGGGTACTATGGCTACACCTTC.

Comments on this clone: The same CDR3 also results from other DNA sequences found in this sample. The chain is built from TRBV5-1 and TRBJ2-1, with TRBD2 as a possible D gene (6 bases). Trimming removed 2 bases from V and 2 bases from J, with 8 bases in between. There are 14 residues in the CDR3. CDR1 and CDR2 (germline): SGHRS, YFSETQ. CDR3 residues: CASSFSGPYNEQFF. In nucleotides, the CDR3 is TGCGCCAGCAGCTTTAGCGGTCCCTACAATGAGCAGTTCTTC.

V and J are TRBV5-1 and TRBJ2-7; TRBD1 might be the D (6 bases). The V end was cut by 4 bases, the J end by 5 bases, with 10 bases between. Germline CDR1 is SGHRS and CDR2 is YFSETQ. The CDR3 spans 12 residues. In DNA, the CDR3 is TGCGCCAGCAGCATGACAGGCGACGAGCAGTACTTC. It specifies CASSMTGDEQYF.

A note on this clone: The sample has other DNA sequences that encode this CDR3 too. V and J are TRBV27 and TRBJ2-3, with 7 bases that match TRBD2. There are 14 residues in the CDR3. V dropped 6 bases and J dropped 1; count of bases not matched to a gene: 4. Germline V gene data show CDR1 as MNHEY and CDR2 as SMNVEV (reference sequence). This CDR3 is CASSILAGTDTQYF. The CDR3 DNA sequence: TGTGCCAGCAGCATTCTAGCGGGCACAGATACGCAGTATTTT.

The chain has TRBV6-5 and TRBJ2-7; 7 positions agree with TRBD2. The CDR3 runs 15 residues. With V trimmed by 6 bases and J by 4 bases, 12 bases remained unmatched. Germline CDR1 MNHEY, CDR2 SVGAGI. The CDR3 DNA is TGTGCCAGCAGCCCAAGCGGGGACTTCCCATACGAGCAGTACTTC. Translated: CASSPSGDFPYEQYF.

To note about this clone: This sample includes further DNA sequences coding for the same CDR3. The gene calls are TRBV4-3 and TRBJ2-7; TRBD1 matches at 8 bases. Unmatched junction bases numbered 2, after V lost 0 bases and J lost 1 base. This CDR3 region has 15 residues. Germline lookup yields CDR1 LGHNA and CDR2 YSLEER. CDR3 coding DNA: TGCGCCAGCAGCCAAGACAGGACAGGGTCCTACGAGCAGTACTTC. It translates to CASSQDRTGSYEQYF.

V gene TRBV5-1 combines with J gene TRBJ2-3, with a weak D call TRBD2 (6 bases). There are 13 residues in the CDR3. Trimming stripped 0 bases from V and 5 bases from J, with 7 bases between. Germline assignment: CDR1 SGHRS and CDR2 YFSETQ. The CDR3 coding sequence is TGCGCCAGCAGCTTGGCGGGGGAAGATACGCAGTATTTT. Translating gives CASSLAGEDTQYF.

J is TRBJ2-5 and V is TRBV4-3, with D perhaps TRBD2 (6 bases). V lost 4 bases and J lost 4, with 16 bases in between. Germline CDR1 reads LGHNA; CDR2 reads YSLEER. The CDR3 totals 15 residues. CDR3 amino acids: CASSLLLRESETQYF. The CDR3 bases are TGCGCCAGCAGCCTACTCCTCCGGGAGTCAGAGACCCAGTACTTC.

This sequence joins TRBV4-3 and TRBJ2-7; TRBD1 matches at 9 bases. The germline gives CDR1 LGHNA, CDR2 YSLEER. CDR3 length: 15 amino acids. V lost 0 bases to trimming and J lost 4 bases; unmatched junction nucleotides: 4. CDR3 in amino acids: CASSQDQDRGYEQYF. In DNA, the CDR3 is TGCGCCAGCAGCCAAGATCAAGACAGGGGGTACGAGCAGTACTTC.

This clone was seen a single time. Other DNA sequences within the sample encode an identical CDR3. The V call is TRBV27, the J call TRBJ2-5; TRBD2 is a possible D gene (6 bases). V shed 1 base and J shed 1 base, with 10 bases lying between them. CDR1 and CDR2 from the germline V gene are MNHEY and SMNVEV (reference sequence). The CDR3 extends over 15 amino acids. The CDR3 region has the DNA TGTGCCAGCAGTTTATGGGGAGGCGCCCAAGAGACCCAGTACTTC. It specifies CASSLWGGAQETQYF.

V is TRBV28 and J is TRBJ2-7; unclear D gene. CDR1 and CDR2 (germline): MDHEN, SYDVKM. This CDR3 region has 16 residues. Trimming shortened V by 2 bases and J by 7 bases, and 21 bases separated the two germline ends. CDR3 loop: CASSLPTLDPTEEQYF. The CDR3 nucleotides are TGTGCCAGCAGTTTACCCACGCTGGACCCTACGGAAGAGCAGTACTTC.

With regard to this clone: Other DNA sequences of this sample code for an identical CDR3. This chain connects TRBV27 to TRBJ1-2; unclear D gene. Germline V lookup: CDR1 MNHEY, CDR2 SMNVEV (reference sequence). The CDR3 sequence is 13 residues long. V was cut by 0 bases and J by 4 bases, with 6 bases left in between. As DNA, the CDR3 is TGTGCCAGCAGTTTATCTGGGTTCTATGGCTACACCTTC. It yields the protein CASSLSGFYGYTF.

This clone appeared a single time. The sample contains more than one DNA sequence encoding this CDR3. The chain is built from TRBV29-1 and TRBJ2-5; TRBD1 is a possible D gene (5 bases). The CDR3 contains 12 residues. Germline V gene data show CDR1 as SQVTM and CDR2 as ANQGSEA. Trimming cost V 2 bases and J 4 bases, with 8 bases left between them. The CDR3 region has the DNA TGCAGCGTTGAACAGGGCCGAGAGACCCAGTACTTC. As protein: CSVEQGRETQYF.